This TCR beta chain was sequenced in a study of CD8+CD57+ T cells in acquired aplastic anemia. About the study: When averaged, DNA from sorted CD4+ and CD8+ cells came to approximately 3.2 ug.

Patients included in sequencing had previously demonstrated CD8+CD57+ cell expansion by flow cytometry. Patients, without exception, had severe acquired aplastic anemia. The CDR3 length is 17 residues. With 0 bases removed from V and 5 bases from J, the gap between germline ends came to 18 bases. CDR1 is SEHNR, CDR2 FQNEAQ, per germline (reference sequence). Study-wide results and limits: The study identified almost 30 CD8+ CDR3 sequences shared by patients and controls.

A word on this clonotype: The antigen is undetermined.

Profiles of TCR beta VDJ and CDR3 were generated from a genomic DNA template. Each CDR3 protein is one row after TCRdb ran MiXCR on the reads. The sample contains 260,000 or so distinct CDR3 sequences, approximately 50% of which appear only once. The sample taken for sequencing was sorted CD4+, CD8+, or CD8+CD57+ T cells (not recorded which) from PBMCs. The gene calls are TRBV7-9 and TRBJ2-3, with TRBD2 as a possible D gene (6 bases). The receptor was isolated from a human donor with aplastic anemia. CDR3 sequence reads: CASSLALEVAGIDTQYF. CDR3 coding DNA: TGTGCCAGCAGCTTAGCATTAGAGGTTGCGGGGATAGATACGCAGTATTTT.